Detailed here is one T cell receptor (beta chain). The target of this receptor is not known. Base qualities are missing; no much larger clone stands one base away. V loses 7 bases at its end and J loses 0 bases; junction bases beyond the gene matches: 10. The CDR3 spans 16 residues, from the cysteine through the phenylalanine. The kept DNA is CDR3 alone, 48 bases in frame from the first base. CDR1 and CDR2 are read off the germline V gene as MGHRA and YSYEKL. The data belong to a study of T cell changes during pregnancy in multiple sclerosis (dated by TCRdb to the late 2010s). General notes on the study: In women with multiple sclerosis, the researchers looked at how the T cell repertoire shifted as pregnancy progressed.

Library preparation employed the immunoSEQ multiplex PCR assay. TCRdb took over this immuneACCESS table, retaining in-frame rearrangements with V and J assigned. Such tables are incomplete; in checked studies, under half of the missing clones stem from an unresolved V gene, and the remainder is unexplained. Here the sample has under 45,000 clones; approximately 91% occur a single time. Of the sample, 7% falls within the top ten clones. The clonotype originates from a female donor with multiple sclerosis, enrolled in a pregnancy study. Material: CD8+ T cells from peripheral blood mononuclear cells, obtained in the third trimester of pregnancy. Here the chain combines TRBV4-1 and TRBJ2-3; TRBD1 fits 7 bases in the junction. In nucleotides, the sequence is TGCGCCAGCAAGGGGACAGTCGGCGGGAGCACAGATACGCAGTATTTT. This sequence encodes CASKGTVGGSTDTQYF.